This TCR beta chain was retrieved from a study of blood T cell dynamics during melanoma immunotherapy. Study-wide points: Disease-control patients' PBMC repertoires became either more clonal or more diverse at W3. Clones driving repertoire changes may be melanoma-specific or general immune activation.

The time point here: pre-treatment baseline. TCRdb's copy holds only in-frame clones and misses some; the assay was immunoSEQ multiplex PCR. The sample lists some 10,000 clones; approximately 84% were seen once. From germline, CDR1 is MNHEY and CDR2 SVGAGI. This CDR3 is built from 14 residues. V was trimmed by 5 bases and J by 7 bases, leaving 12 bases between them. Concerning this clone: Its antigen remains unknown.

This receptor was obtained from a human donor with melanoma. The chain links TRBV6-5 to TRBJ1-6, with D unresolved. The specimen comprised blood, sampled from a patient treated with checkpoint blockade. Written as DNA, the CDR3 is TGTGCCAGCAGTGAATTTGGCAGCAATTCACCCCTCCACTTT. Its protein is CASSEFGSNSPLHF.